This record covers a single TCR beta chain. No antigen is known for it. Base-call qualities are not available, and no considerably larger clone is one nucleotide away. The receptor library was made with the immunoSEQ multiplex PCR assay. Sourced from immuneACCESS, this table was stored by TCRdb with only in-frame sequences that have V and J called. A share of the clones is absent; for the studies checked, an unresolved V gene accounts for under half, and the remainder has no known explanation. The sample has under 150,000 clones on record, about 95% of them singletons. About 3.6% of the sample rests with the top ten. Via the germline V gene, CDR1 is MDHEN and CDR2 SYDVKM. The CDR3 sequence holds 17 residues, the cysteine and phenylalanine included. The CDR3 DNA has 51 bases and is translated from base 1. Trimming accounts for 5 bases at V and 2 bases at J, while the number of junction bases matched to no gene is 3.

The record originates from a study of control samples from healthy donors and cancer patients (dated by TCRdb to between 2020 and 2021). The chain joins TRBV28 to TRBJ2-1; 16 bases in the junction line up with TRBD2. Input material: blood. The receptor comes from a man aged 25-45 years in good health. The CDR3 is CASSTGTSGGAYNEQFF. In nucleotide form, the sequence is TGTGCCAGCAGTACCGGGACTAGCGGGGGGGCCTACAATGAGCAGTTCTTC.